Following are 17 T cell receptor beta chains from one sample sequenced in a study of T-cell reconstitution after alpha-beta-depleted transplantation in children. For TCRbeta, the library was prepared with unique molecular identifiers. A single record per CDR3 protein comes from TCRdb applying MiXCR to the PCR reads. The data hold about 600,000 distinct CDR3 sequences, with more than 9% observed a single time. This material consisted of PBMCs from the stem cell graft donor, taken from the stem cell graft. The source is a human donor who donated a stem cell graft to a child with acute myeloid leukemia.

The genes are TRBV5-6 and TRBJ2-7; the match to TRBD2 covers 8 bases. The CDR3 sequence is 14 residues long. V lost 2 bases, J lost 5 bases, and 6 bases stayed unmatched. Germline values: CDR1 SGHDT, CDR2 YYEEEE. Here the CDR3 DNA reads TGTGCCAGCAGCTTAAGCGGGAGTTCCCACGAGCAGTACTTC. Translated, it gives CASSLSGSSHEQYF.

The rearrangement links TRBV28 to TRBJ2-7; D not certain. This CDR3 is 12 amino acids long. Germline CDR1 reads MDHEN; CDR2 reads SYDVKM. With 4 bases removed from V and 8 bases from J, the gap between germline ends came to 12 bases. The CDR3 spells CASSSPRSQQYF. CDR3 in DNA: TGTGCCAGCAGTTCCCCGCGATCCCAGCAGTACTTC.

This clonotype was recorded a few times. The CDR3 sequence is CASGDFNTGELFF. CDR3 bases: TGTGCCAGCGGGGACTTCAACACCGGGGAGCTGTTTTTT. The V and J genes are TRBV28 and TRBJ2-2, with D perhaps TRBD2 (6 bases). This CDR3 has 13 residues. V was shortened by 8 bases and J by 2 bases, with 9 bases between the two germline ends. CDR1 and CDR2 (germline): MDHEN, SYDVKM.

This clonotype was picked up a small number of times. The V gene is TRBV10-3, the J gene TRBJ1-5, with a tentative D call TRBD1 (5 bases). CDR3 length: 12 residues. Germline CDR1 reads ENHRY; CDR2 reads SYGVKD. The V end lost 3 bases, the J end lost 6 bases, and 6 bases lay between the germline ends. The CDR3 protein is CAISEGAQPQHF. The CDR3 DNA reads as TGTGCCATCAGTGAAGGGGCTCAGCCCCAGCATTTT.

The chain combines TRBV6-2 or TRBV6-3 with TRBJ2-1; D perhaps matches TRBD2 (6 bases). Between the trimmed V and J ends, which lost 6 bases and 9 bases, there was a span of 15 bases. Germline loops: CDR1 MNHEY, CDR2 SVGEGT. The CDR3 has 13 residues. CDR3 protein: CASRYPGVPEQFF. The CDR3 DNA follows: TGTGCCAGCAGATATCCGGGAGTCCCTGAGCAGTTCTTC.

The chain employs TRBV29-1 and TRBJ2-1, with 9 bases aligning to TRBD2. CDR3 length: 17 residues. V shed 4 bases, J shed 4 bases, and the junction held 14 bases outside the gene matches. In germline, CDR1 is SQVTM, CDR2 ANQGSEA. CDR3 in amino acids: CSVASPRGLAGYNEQFF. The CDR3 DNA reads as TGCAGCGTTGCTTCCCCCAGGGGACTAGCCGGTTACAATGAGCAGTTCTTC.

The chain is built from TRBV3-1 and TRBJ2-7; D call uncertain. Trimming removed 6 bases from V and 2 bases from J, with 11 bases in between. The germline gives CDR1 LGHDT, CDR2 YNNKEL (reference sequence). This CDR3 is built from 13 residues. The CDR3 bases are TGTGCCAGCAGTCTGGACGAGGCCTACGAGCAGTACTTC. It is translated as CASSLDEAYEQYF.

This clonotype turned up a few times. The DNA for the CDR3 is TGTGCCAGCAGTTGGCTAGGGACCGGGGAGCTGTTTTTT. This codes for CASSWLGTGELFF. The chain links TRBV12-3 or TRBV12-4 to TRBJ2-2, with D uncertain. The CDR3 totals 13 residues. V lost 4 bases, J lost 5 bases, and 8 bases lay in between.

There are many counts of this clonotype. The J gene is TRBJ2-2, the V gene TRBV7-3; tentative D call: TRBD2 (6 bases). This CDR3 comprises 15 residues. Trimming removed 1 base from V and 6 bases from J, with 12 bases in between. Germline V lookup: CDR1 SGHTA, CDR2 FQGTGA. The CDR3 spells CASSLMGGLAGELFF. CDR3 coding DNA: TGTGCCAGCAGCTTAATGGGGGGACTTGCCGGGGAGCTGTTTTTT. Using reference TRBV7-3 and TRBJ2-2 for the parts outside the CDR3, the full variable domain is GAGVSQTPSNKVTEKGKYVELRCDPISGHTALYWYRQSLGQGPEFLIYFQGTGAADDSGLPNDRFFAVRPEGSVSTLKIQRTERGDSAVYLCASSLMGGLAGELFFGEGSRLTVL.

This clonotype was seen more than once but under ten times. The chain employs TRBV20-1 and TRBJ2-7, with 9 bases lining up with TRBD1. Germline CDR1 and CDR2: DFQATT and SNEGSKA (reference sequence). Losses at the gene ends were 6 bases for V and 2 bases for J; bases not matched to a gene: 17. This CDR3 region has 17 residues. The CDR3 sequence is CSASTFSGTGPTYEQYF. In nucleotides, the CDR3 is TGCAGTGCATCAACATTTTCAGGGACAGGGCCTACCTACGAGCAGTACTTC.

This clonotype showed up just a few times. The V and J genes are TRBV7-2 and TRBJ1-1, with 11 bases fitting TRBD1. The CDR3 runs to 15 residues. Germline V gene lookup returns CDR1 SGHTA and CDR2 FQGNSA. The V and J ends lost 5 bases and 6 bases, in that order; junction bases with no gene match: 8. The CDR3 coding sequence is TGTGCCAGCAGCCGATGGGACAGGGGGAAAGCTGAAGCTTTCTTT. Its protein is CASSRWDRGKAEAFF.

In its sample, this clonotype was seen a few times. The J gene is TRBJ1-4, the V gene TRBV12-3 or TRBV12-4, with 8 bases lining up with TRBD1. Trimming at V came to 0 bases and at J to 8 bases, leaving 14 bases not matched to a gene. This CDR3 is 18 amino acids long. In DNA form, the CDR3 reads TGTGCCAGCAGTTTAGCGTCGGCGATGGACAGGGCCGGCGAAAAACTGTTTTTT. It specifies CASSLASAMDRAGEKLFF.

The DNA for the CDR3 is TGTGCCAGCAGTTTAAGGGCAGGGGGCATCTCTGGAAACACCATATATTTT. Translation gives CASSLRAGGISGNTIYF. V gene TRBV12-3 or TRBV12-4 combines with J gene TRBJ1-3, with TRBD1 identical over 8 bases. V shed 2 bases, J shed 0 bases, and the junction held 6 bases outside the gene matches. The CDR3 is 17 amino acids.

The V and J genes are TRBV7-2 and TRBJ1-4; D might be TRBD1 (6 bases). The CDR3 runs 15 residues. The germline V and J ends were trimmed by 1 base and 8 bases, with 14 bases remaining between them. CDR1 is SGHTA and CDR2 is FQGNSA in the germline V gene. The chain's CDR3 is CASSLGAGVGEKLFF. The CDR3 region has the DNA TGTGCCAGCAGCTTAGGAGCAGGGGTAGGAGAAAAACTGTTTTTT.

This clonotype was picked up a small number of times. The V gene is TRBV2, the J gene TRBJ2-3; D perhaps matches TRBD1 (6 bases). CDR1 and CDR2 (germline): SNHLY, FYNNEI. Between the trimmed V and J ends, which lost 8 bases and 5 bases, there was a span of 29 bases. There are 18 residues in the CDR3. DNA for the CDR3: TGTGCCAGCGGGGGCGAGGTGGGATCGAGACAGGTGGGAGATACGCAGTATTTT. This translates into CASGGEVGSRQVGDTQYF.

This clonotype was counted at least ten times. The rearrangement uses TRBV20-1 and TRBJ2-1, with 7 nucleotides matching TRBD2. Trimming took 5 bases from V and 8 from J; bases not matched to a gene: 9. Germline-derived CDR1 and CDR2 are DFQATT and SNEGSKA (reference sequence). This CDR3 region has 13 residues. The CDR3 DNA reads TGCAGTGCTGTCAGACTAGCAACGGATGAGCAGTTCTTC. Translating gives CSAVRLATDEQFF.

This clonotype appeared many times. V is TRBV20-1 and J is TRBJ2-7, with 8 bases identical to TRBD1. After removal of 3 bases from V and 2 bases from J, the junction contained 6 bases not matched to a gene. Germline assignment: CDR1 DFQATT and CDR2 SNEGSKA (reference sequence). This CDR3 comprises 14 residues. Here the CDR3 DNA reads TGCAGTGCTAGGTGGACAGGGCCTCCCTACGAGCAGTACTTC. Translation gives CSARWTGPPYEQYF.